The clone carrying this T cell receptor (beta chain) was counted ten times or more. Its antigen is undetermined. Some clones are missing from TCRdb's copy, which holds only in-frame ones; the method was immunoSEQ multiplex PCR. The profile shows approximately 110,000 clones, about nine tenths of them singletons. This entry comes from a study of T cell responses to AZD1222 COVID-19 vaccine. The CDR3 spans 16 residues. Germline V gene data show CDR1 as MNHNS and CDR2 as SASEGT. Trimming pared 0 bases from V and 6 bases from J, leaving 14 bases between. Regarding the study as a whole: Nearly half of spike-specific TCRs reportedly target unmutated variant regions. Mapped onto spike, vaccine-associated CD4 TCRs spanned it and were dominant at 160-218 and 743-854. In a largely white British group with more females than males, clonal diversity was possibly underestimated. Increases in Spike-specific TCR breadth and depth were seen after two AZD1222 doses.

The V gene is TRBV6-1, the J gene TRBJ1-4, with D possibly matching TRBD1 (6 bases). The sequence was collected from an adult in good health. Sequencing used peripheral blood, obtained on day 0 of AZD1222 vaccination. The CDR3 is CASSEATGRGDEKLFF. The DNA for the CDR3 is TGTGCCAGCAGTGAAGCTACGGGAAGGGGGGATGAAAAACTGTTTTTT.